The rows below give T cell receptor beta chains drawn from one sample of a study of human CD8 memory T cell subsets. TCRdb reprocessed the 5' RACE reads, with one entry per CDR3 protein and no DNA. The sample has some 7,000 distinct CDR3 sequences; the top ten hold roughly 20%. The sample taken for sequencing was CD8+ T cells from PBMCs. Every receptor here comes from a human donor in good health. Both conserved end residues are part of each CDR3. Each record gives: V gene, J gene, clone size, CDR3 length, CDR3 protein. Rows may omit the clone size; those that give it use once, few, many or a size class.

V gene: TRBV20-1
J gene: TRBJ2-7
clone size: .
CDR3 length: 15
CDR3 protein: CSARDSGRAGYEQYF

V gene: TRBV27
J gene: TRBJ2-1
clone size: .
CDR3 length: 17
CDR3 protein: CASSYDLGQGVGNEQFF

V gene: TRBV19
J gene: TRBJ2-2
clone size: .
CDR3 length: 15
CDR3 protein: CASSSTGPNTGELFF

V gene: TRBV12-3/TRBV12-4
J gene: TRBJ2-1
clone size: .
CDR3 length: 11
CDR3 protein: CASSFSSEQFF

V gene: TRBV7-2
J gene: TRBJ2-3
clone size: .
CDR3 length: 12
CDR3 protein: CASSLIRDTQYF

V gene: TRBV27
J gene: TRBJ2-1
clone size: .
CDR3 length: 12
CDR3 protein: CASRGSSNEQFF

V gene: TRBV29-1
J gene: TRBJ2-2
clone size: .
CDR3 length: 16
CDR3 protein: CSVEDFGRGKIGELFF

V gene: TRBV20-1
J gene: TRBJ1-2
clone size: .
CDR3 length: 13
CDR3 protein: CSATGTANYGYTF

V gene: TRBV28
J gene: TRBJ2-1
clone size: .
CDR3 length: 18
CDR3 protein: CASSFQTGTPFDRNEQFF

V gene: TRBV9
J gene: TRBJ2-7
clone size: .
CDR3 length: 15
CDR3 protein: CASSQTGQGYYEQYF

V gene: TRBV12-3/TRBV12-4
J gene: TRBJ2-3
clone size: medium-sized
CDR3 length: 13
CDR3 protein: CASSPVGTDTQYF

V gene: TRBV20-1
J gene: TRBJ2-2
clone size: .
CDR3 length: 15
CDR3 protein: CSASRDTRNTGELFF

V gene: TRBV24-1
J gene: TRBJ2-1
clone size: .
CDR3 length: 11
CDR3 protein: CATSNGVEQFF

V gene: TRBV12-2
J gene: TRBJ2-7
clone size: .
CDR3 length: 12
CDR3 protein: CPPWVPTYEQYF

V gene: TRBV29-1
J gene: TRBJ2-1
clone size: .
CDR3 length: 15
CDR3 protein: CSVGGGLRNNNEQFF

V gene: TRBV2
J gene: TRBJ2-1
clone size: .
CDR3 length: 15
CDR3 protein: CASSETRGGDNEQFF

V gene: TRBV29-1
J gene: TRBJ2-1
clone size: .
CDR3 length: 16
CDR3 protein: CSVEVASSLSYNEQFF

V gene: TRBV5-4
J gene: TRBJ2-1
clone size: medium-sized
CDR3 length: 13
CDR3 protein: CASSPPHYNEQFF

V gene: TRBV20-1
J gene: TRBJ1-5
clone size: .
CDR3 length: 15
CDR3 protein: CSAREGRGIDQPQHF

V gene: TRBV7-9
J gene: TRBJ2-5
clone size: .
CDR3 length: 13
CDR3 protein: CASSSGGEETQYF

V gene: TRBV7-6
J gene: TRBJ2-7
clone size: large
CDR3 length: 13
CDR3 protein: CASSFRWGNEQYF

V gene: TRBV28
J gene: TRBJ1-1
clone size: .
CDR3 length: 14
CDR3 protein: CASRYRGLNTEAFF

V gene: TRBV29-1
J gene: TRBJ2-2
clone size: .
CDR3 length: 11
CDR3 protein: CSVVSVGELFF

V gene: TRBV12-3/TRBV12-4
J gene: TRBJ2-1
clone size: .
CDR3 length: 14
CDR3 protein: CASALDPSYNEQFF

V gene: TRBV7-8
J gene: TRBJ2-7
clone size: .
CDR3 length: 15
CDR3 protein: CASSLVGRMAYEQYF

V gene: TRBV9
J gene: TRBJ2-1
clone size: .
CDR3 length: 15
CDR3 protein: CASSSPGLAGYEQFF

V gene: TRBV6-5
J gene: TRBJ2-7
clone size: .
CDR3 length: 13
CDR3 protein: CASRPTGTYEQYF

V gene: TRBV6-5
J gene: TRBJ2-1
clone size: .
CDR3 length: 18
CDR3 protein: CASAMGTSGRGSYNEQFF

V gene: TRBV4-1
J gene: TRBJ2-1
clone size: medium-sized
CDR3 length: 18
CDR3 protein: CASSQWGLAGQTYNEQFF

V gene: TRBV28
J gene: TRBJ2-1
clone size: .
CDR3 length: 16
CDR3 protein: CASSSSSGRNDNEQFF

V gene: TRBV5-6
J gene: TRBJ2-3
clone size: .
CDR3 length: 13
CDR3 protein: CASSLVSADTQYF

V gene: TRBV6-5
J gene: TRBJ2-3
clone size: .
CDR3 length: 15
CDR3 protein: CASSYSSTGWDTQYF

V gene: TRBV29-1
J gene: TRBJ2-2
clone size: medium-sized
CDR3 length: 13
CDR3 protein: CSGRGQGPGELFF

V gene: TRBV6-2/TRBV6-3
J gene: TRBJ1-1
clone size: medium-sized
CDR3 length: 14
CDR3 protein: CASNGGDGFTEAFF

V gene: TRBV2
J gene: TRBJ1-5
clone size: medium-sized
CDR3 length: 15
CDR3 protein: CASSDFQGWNQPQHF

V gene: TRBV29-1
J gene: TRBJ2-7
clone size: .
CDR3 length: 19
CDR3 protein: CSAQGLAGGSHRWTYEQYF

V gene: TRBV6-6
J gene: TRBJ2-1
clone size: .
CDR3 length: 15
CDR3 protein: CASSSGILPYNEQFF

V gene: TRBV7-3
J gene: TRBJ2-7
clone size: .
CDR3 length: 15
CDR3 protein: CASSSWTGDSYEQYF

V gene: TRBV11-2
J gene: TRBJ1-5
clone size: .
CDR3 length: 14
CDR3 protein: CASSLDWGQGPQHF

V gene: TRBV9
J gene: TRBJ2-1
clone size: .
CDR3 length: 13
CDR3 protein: CASSVLGRSEQFF

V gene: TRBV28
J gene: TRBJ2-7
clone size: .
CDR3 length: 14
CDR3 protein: CASSLWGDGGEQYF

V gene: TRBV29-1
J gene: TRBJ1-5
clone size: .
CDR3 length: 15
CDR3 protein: CSEGVRTGWEQPQHF

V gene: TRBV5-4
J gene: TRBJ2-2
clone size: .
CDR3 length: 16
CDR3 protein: CASSLGLAGVDGELFF

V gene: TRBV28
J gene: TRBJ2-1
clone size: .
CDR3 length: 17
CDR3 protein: CASSSILTSGPYNEQFF

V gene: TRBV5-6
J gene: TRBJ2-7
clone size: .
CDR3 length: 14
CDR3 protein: CASSLTGRSYEQYF

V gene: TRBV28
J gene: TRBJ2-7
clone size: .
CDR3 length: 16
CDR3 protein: CASGYRGLAGVHEQYF